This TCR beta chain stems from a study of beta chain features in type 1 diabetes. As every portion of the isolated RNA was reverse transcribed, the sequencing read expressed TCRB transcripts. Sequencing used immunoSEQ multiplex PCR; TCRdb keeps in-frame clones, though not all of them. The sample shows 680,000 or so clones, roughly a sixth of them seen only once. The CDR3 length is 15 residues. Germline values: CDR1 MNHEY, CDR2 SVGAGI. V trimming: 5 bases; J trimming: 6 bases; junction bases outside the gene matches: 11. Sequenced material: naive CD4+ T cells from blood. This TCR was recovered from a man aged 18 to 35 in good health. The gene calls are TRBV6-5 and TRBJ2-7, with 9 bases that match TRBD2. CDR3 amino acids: CASSPQVAGDGEQYF. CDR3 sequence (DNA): TGTGCCAGCAGTCCGCAGGTAGCGGGAGATGGCGAGCAGTACTTC.